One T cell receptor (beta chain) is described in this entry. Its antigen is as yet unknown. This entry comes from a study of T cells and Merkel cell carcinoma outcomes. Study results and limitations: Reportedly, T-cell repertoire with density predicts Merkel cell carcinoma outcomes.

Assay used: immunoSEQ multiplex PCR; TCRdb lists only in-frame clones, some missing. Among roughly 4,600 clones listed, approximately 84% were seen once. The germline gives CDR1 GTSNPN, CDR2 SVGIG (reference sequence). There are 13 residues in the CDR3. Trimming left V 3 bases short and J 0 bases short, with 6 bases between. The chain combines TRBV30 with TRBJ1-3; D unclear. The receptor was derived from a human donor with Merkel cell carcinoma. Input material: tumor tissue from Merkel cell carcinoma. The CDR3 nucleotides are TGTGCCTGGAGGAGAAGCTCTGGAAACACCATATATTTT. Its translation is CAWRRSSGNTIYF.